This TCR beta chain comes out of a study of blood T cell repertoires in COVID-19. Whole-study context: Samples representing acute and convalescent COVID-19 were sourced from the United States, Italy and Spain. Sources were T cells, B-cell-depleted T cells, or PBMCs; the material itself was cDNA or gDNA.

Some clones are missing from TCRdb's copy, which holds only in-frame ones; the method was immunoSEQ multiplex PCR. This table has around 280,000 clones, more than 75% appearing once. There are 15 residues in the CDR3. Deletions cut 3 bases from V and 5 bases from J, with 19 bases between. Germline CDR1 reads DFQATT; CDR2 reads SNEGSKA (reference sequence). Sequencing was performed on peripheral blood. This rearrangement joins TRBV20-1 to TRBJ2-5; a possible D gene is TRBD1 (6 bases). The clonotype originates from a woman aged 25 to 39 who had recovered from COVID-19. CDR3 region: CSASSGAVVEETQYF. The CDR3 bases are TGCAGTGCTAGTTCAGGGGCCGTGGTGGAGGAGACCCAGTACTTC.